This T cell receptor (beta chain) was sequenced in a study of OX40 agonist ivuxolimab in advanced cancers. Study-wide context: Age averaged 60 years (range about 23 to 85), and 70% to 85% were male.

Of note for this clone: Its target is unknown.

Some clones are missing from TCRdb's copy, which holds only in-frame ones; the method was immunoSEQ multiplex PCR. The data contain about 75,000 clones, 86% of them singletons. People who had autoimmune disease history or systemic immunosuppression were excluded. Study results and limitations: Among the lowest peripheral clonal expansion occurred in 0.1-3.0 mg/kg partial responders.

The sequence was obtained from an adult with an advanced solid tumor such as melanoma, head and neck, liver or kidney cancer. The sample consisted of CD4+ or CD8+ T cells sorted from blood, taken in a trial of the OX40 agonist ivuxolimab.

CDR3 loop: CASSLGFDRGPGVFYEQYF. In DNA form, the CDR3 reads TGTGCCAGCAGCTTAGGGTTTGACAGGGGCCCCGGGGTTTTCTACGAGCAGTACTTC. The V call is TRBV11-2, the J call TRBJ2-7; 8 bases fit TRBD1. Germline CDR1 is SGHAT and CDR2 is FQNNGV. The CDR3 totals 19 residues. Trimming cost V 1 base and J 3 bases; bases outside gene matches: 17.